This T cell receptor beta chain was profiled in a study of graft-versus-host responses after intestinal transplantation (dated by TCRdb to the early 2020s). Notes on the research overall: Multivisceral, liver-intestinal, or isolated intestinal transplants were received by the recipients. Donor T cell macrochimerism was defined as a peak of at least 4% donor T cells among recipient peripheral blood mononuclear cells. All recipients received anti-thymocyte globulin induction followed by maintenance tacrolimus and steroids for approximately 3 years. Bulk TCR-beta CDR3 sequencing was used to track graft-versus-host and host-versus-graft alloreactive T cell clones in the graft, circulation and bone marrow after intestinal transplantation. Of the roughly 23 intestinal transplant recipients enrolled in the cohort, one of whom was a retransplant, 3 patients without pretransplant specimens were excluded. Rather than going through the commercial service, samples from a few later patients were sequenced in-house on an Illumina MiSeq and processed with MiXCR. To identify alloreactive clones, pre-transplant mixed lymphocyte reaction products were sequenced and then compared with unstimulated pre-transplant donor and recipient T cells.

Receptors were amplified or captured by the immunoSEQ multiplex PCR assay. High-throughput TCR-beta CDR3 sequencing of genomic DNA from most patients was performed by Adaptive Biotechnologies. The study's own analysis went as follows. TCR sequencing data were retrieved from Adaptive's ImmunoSEQ software for roughly 17 patients, whereas a few other patients were processed with MiXCR and VDJtools. CDR3 nucleotide sequences shared between donor and recipient were removed because their origin could not be assigned. At least 2-fold expansion over unstimulated cells and a minimum CFSE-low frequency of 0.002% (template counts) or 0.001% (read counts) were required for clones to be classified as alloreactive. Mappable clones were those detected in sequenced pre-transplant spleen, lymph node, or MLR CFSE-low populations of the donor or recipient. Cumulative frequency of alloreactive clones was calculated as a percentage of all sequences weighted by copy number. TCRdb limited this immuneACCESS table to in-frame rearrangements with V and J called. A share of clones is missing; checked studies link under half to unresolved V genes, and the rest is unexplained. V, J and clone size were drawn from that table, and D and trimming were deduced from the DNA. In all, the sample holds 75,000 to 100,000 clones, and roughly 86% of those were seen once. The leading ten clones occupy more than 1.4% of the sample.

Blood samples were collected up to 4 times in the first month after transplant and then at least monthly when available. Concerning this clone: The specificity of this receptor is unknown. Base qualities are not recorded, but no much larger clone differs from it by a single base.

V gives up 5 bases and J gives up 0 bases, and the segment between their germline ends measures 10 bases. As encoded in the germline V gene, CDR1 is MDHEN while CDR2 is SYDVKM. From the cysteine through the phenylalanine, the CDR3 covers 14 amino acids. The retained sequence is limited to the CDR3, 42 bases, with the frame set at the first base. Study-wide findings and limitations: GvH clones were found in recipient bone marrow, and some of the GvH clones appeared earlier in ileal mucosa or blood, which is consistent with an intestinal mucosal origin. Conclusions were limited by the relatively low number and heterogeneity of intestinal transplant patients. In patients with donor T cell macrochimerism, the allografts had high GvH to HvG T cell clonal ratios. Peak levels of circulating GvH clones were associated with declines in HvG clones early after transplant.

The sequences come from PBMCs, collected 255 days after intestinal transplant. The V and J segments used are TRBV28 and TRBJ1-1; matching of 5 bases hints at TRBD1 as the D gene. This receptor was obtained from a human patient who received an intestinal transplant, so some T cells may come from the graft donor. Here the CDR3 is given as CASSDRPLNTEAFF. The nucleotide sequence is given as TGTGCCAGCAGTGACAGACCGCTGAACACTGAAGCTTTCTTT.